Following are 6 T cell receptor beta chains from one sample sequenced in a study of identical twins. In TCRdb, the 5' RACE reads were re-called with MiXCR into one record per CDR3 protein. The profile shows 500,000 to 700,000 distinct CDR3 sequences, roughly 7.2% of them singletons. These data also formed part of another study, on yellow fever vaccine responses in identical twins.

The source material was PBMCs. The receptors stem from a woman in her late teens or twenties in good health.

This chain connects TRBV10-2 to TRBJ2-1; no clear D. Germline V gene data show CDR1 as WSHSY and CDR2 as SAAADI. V lost 2 bases and J 3 bases, leaving 11 bases between the germline ends. The CDR3 has 15 residues. The CDR3 DNA sequence: TGCGCCAGCAGTGAGAGTCCTGGCGGCTACAATGAGCAGTTCTTC. Amino acid sequence: CASSESPGGYNEQFF.

This sequence joins TRBV2 and TRBJ2-2; 10 nucleotides line up with TRBD1. Trimming removed 7 bases from V and 4 bases from J; junction bases left unmatched: 6. Germline V CDR1 and CDR2: SNHLY, FYNNEI. This CDR3 has 15 amino acids. The CDR3 coding sequence is TGTGCCAGCACTGCTAGGACAGGGGGCACCGGGGAGCTGTTTTTT. It yields the protein CASTARTGGTGELFF.

This clonotype was seen a handful of times. The chain is built from TRBV9 and TRBJ1-2; D not resolved. Germline lookup yields CDR1 SGDLS and CDR2 YYNGEE. Between the trimmed V and J ends, which lost 4 bases and 0 bases, there was a span of 16 bases. The CDR3 loop spans 16 amino acids. The CDR3 bases are TGTGCCAGCAGCCCCCCCGGGAGGAATTCTAACTATGGCTACACCTTC. It codes for CASSPPGRNSNYGYTF.

On this clonotype: The conserved phenylalanine or tryptophan normally closing the CDR3 is absent here, so this likely arose from a read error. It is unclear where the CDR3 begins or ends on the DNA, so no DNA is shown, and the CDR3 is as TCRdb lists it. The J gene is TRBJ2-5, the V gene TRBV7-7; the D call of TRBD2 is as the table states it, not checked on the DNA. Germline CDR1 is SSHAT and CDR2 is FNYEAQ (reference sequence). From its first to its last residue, the CDR3 has 16 amino acids. CDR3 protein: CASSFRAGGAPSMPVI.

This clonotype was recorded many times. Written as DNA, the CDR3 is TGCAGCGTTGAAGTACGGAACTCTGGGGCCAACGTCCTGACTTTC. This translates into CSVEVRNSGANVLTF. The chain links TRBV29-1 to TRBJ2-6, with D unclear. Germline V gene lookup returns CDR1 SQVTM and CDR2 ANQGSEA. V lost 1 base to trimming and J lost 0 bases, with 7 bases between them. The CDR3 is made up of 15 amino acids. The full variable domain, rest sourced from reference TRBV29-1 and TRBJ2-6, is SAVISQKPSRDICQRGTSLTIQCQVDSQVTMMFWYRQQPGQSLTLIATANQGSEATYESGFVIDKFPISRPNLTFSTLTVSNMSPEDSSIYLCSVEVRNSGANVLTFGAGSRLTVL.

This clonotype was observed at least ten times. The V gene is TRBV5-1, the J gene TRBJ2-3; D possibly uses TRBD1 or TRBD2 (5 bases each). The V and J ends lost 4 bases and 2 bases respectively, with 14 bases between them. The CDR3 is 15 residues long. CDR1 SGHRS and CDR2 YFSETQ come from the germline V gene. The CDR3, as DNA: TGCGCCAGCAGCCTTGGGACCGATGTCACAGATACGCAGTATTTT. Its protein product is CASSLGTDVTDTQYF.